This T cell receptor beta chain comes out of a study of shared clonotypes between healthy human individuals (dated by TCRdb to 2018 to 2020). Study-wide context: The cohort comprised a couple of women and a few men aged 18 to 49 years. For each donor, three plates each were used for CD4 naive and CD4 memory, two plates were used for CD8 naive, and one plate was used for CD8 memory. To estimate repertoire size and how much clonotypes are shared between individuals, the study performed deep sequencing of blood TCR repertoires from roughly five healthy adults. Different laboratories and diverse techniques were used to prepare libraries and sequence TCR repertoires, to increase sequencing depth and limit assay-specific biases. Each donor's leukapheresis produced roughly between roughly 0.9 and 9 billion PBMCs. Broader findings and caveats from the paper: Sampling was restricted to blood, and TCR repertoires in tissues likely differ from the TCR repertoires found in blood. Based on pairwise subsampling, the degree of clonotype sharing among donors was expected to be affected by sequencing depth. Even with the large sequencing depth, rarefaction of the sorted-subset datasets indicated that sequencing was incomplete. Naive subsets generally had larger estimated clonotype richness than memory subsets did. Clonotypes shared by all four sorted-subset donors showed higher generation probabilities than non-shared clonotypes. When a handful of donors were compared, the shared fraction of clonotypes was about 5.5% for naive CD4, around 3.6% for naive CD8, roughly 2.3% for memory CD4, and roughly 0.4% for memory CD8. The genetic and exposure-history diversity represented was limited by the small number of donors.

The donors were healthy, HIV-negative adults with no recently reported acute infections or vaccinations. All donors were Caucasian adults living in Nashville, Tennessee, USA. CD4+ T cells were enriched by magnetic negative selection, after which naive cells were positively selected on CD45RA and the negative fraction was taken as the memory subset. After blood collection by leukapheresis, PBMCs were isolated using Ficoll-Histopaque density gradient centrifugation and then cryopreserved in the vapor phase of liquid nitrogen. Purity and quantity of every magnetically sorted T cell population were checked by analytical flow cytometry. Genomic DNA was isolated from every sorted fraction and measured by UV absorbance on a Nanodrop 2000c. Using the deep immunoSEQ assay, TCR CDR3 regions were amplified from genomic DNA by multiplex PCR. Extracted genomic DNA from each cell subset was distributed evenly across all wells of several immunoSEQ 96-well plates, and each plate was treated as a replicate. For sorted subsets, around 200 ng genomic DNA, equal to about 30,000 T cell genomes, was loaded into each replicate PCR. Purified libraries were measured with a Qubit 3.0 fluorometer, size-checked on a Bioanalyzer 2100, and measured again with the KAPA Library Quantification kit. A separate single-read 150-cycle Illumina NextSeq 550 flow cell was used to sequence each immunoSEQ 96-well plate. Turning to the authors' computational methods: Because the immunoSEQ output included only junctional sequences and no quality scores, the filtering could not be the same as the filtering used for full-length reads. Sequences were annotated with PyIR, a Python wrapper for IgBLAST v1.9, and V/J genes and CDR3 were assigned using IMGT germline references. Reads with weak V/J assignments (E-value above 1e-6), missing CDR3, stop codons, out-of-frame junctions, or ambiguous translated residues were removed. V3J clonotypes were defined as sequences sharing an identical inferred V gene, J gene, and CDR3 amino acid sequence. Percentage overlap between repertoires was calculated by dividing the number of shared unique clonotypes by the size of the smaller repertoire. Richness of each repertoire was evaluated using RTK rarefaction, the Chao1 estimator, and Recon v2.1 estimates of unobserved clonotypes. OLGA was used to compute generation probabilities for all TCRbeta clonotypes that the gDNA method yielded from several donors. The table comes from immuneACCESS by way of TCRdb, which keeps in-frame sequences with V and J called. Part of the clones is missing from these tables; in studies checked, under half for an unresolved V gene and the rest for unknown reasons. V, J and clone size are taken as reported in that table, and D and trimming were inferred from the DNA itself. For this sample there are about 1.1 million clones; approximately 75% appear just once. 0.89% of the sample goes to the ten largest clones.

V is cut by 3 bases and J by 4 bases, and the space between the germline ends is 11 bases. Including cysteine and phenylalanine, the CDR3 has 14 amino acids. Only CDR3 DNA remains: 42 bases, in frame from the first base. CDR1 and CDR2 are drawn from the germline V gene: SGDLS, YYNGEE. This clone was seen ten or more times. The clone's antigen remains unknown. No per-base quality is available; no much larger clone lies one base away. The specimen was memory CD4+ T cells from PBMCs. The sample's cell subset or site label is to be understood as: CD45RA-negative fraction. The sequence joins TRBV9 to TRBJ1-3; the D segment cannot be called with confidence. This TCR derives from a man between 18 and 35 years old in good health. Some clones in this sample may be carry-over from other donors' samples. The CDR3 sequence is CASSGGVGGNTIYF. The bases are TGTGCCAGCAGCGGAGGAGTTGGAGGAAACACCATATATTTT.